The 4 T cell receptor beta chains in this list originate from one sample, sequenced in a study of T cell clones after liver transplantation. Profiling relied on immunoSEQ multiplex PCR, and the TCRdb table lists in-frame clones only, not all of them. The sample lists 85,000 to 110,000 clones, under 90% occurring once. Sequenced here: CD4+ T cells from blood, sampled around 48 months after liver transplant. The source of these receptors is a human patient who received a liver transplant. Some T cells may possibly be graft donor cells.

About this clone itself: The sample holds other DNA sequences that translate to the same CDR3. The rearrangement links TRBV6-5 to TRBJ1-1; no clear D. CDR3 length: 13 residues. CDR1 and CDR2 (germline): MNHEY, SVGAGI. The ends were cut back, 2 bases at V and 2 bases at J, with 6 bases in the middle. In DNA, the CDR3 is TGTGCCAGCAGTTACAGTAGAAACACTGAAGCTTTCTTT. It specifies CASSYSRNTEAFF.

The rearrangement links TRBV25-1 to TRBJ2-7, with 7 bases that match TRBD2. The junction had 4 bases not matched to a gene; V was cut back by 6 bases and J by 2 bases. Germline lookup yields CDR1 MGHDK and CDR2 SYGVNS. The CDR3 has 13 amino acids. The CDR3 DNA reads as TGTGCCAGCAGCGGGACTATCCCCTACGAGCAGTACTTC. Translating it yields CASSGTIPYEQYF.

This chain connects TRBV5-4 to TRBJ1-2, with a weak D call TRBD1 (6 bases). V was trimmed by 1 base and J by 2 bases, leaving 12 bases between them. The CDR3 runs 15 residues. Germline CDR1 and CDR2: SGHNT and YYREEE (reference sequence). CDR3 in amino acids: CASSLPSGENYGYTF. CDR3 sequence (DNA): TGTGCCAGCAGCTTGCCGTCAGGGGAGAACTATGGCTACACCTTC.

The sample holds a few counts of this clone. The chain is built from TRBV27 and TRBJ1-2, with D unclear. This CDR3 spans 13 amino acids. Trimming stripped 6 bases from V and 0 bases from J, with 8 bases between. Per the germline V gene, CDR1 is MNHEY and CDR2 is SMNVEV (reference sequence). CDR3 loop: CASRLTANYGYTF. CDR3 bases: TGTGCCAGCAGGTTAACCGCTAACTATGGCTACACCTTC.